Listed below are T cell receptor beta chains from one sample, sequenced in a study of shared clonotypes between healthy human individuals. Profiling relied on immunoSEQ multiplex PCR, and the TCRdb table lists in-frame clones only, not all of them. The data hold about 510,000 clones, with 79% observed a single time. Sequencing was carried out using PBMCs. These receptors all stem from a woman between 35 and 50 years old in good health. Some clones in this sample may be carry-over from other donors' samples. Each CDR3 is given with its conserved first and last residue. The D gene is left open where the match is weak. Clone sizes are given selectively: once, few, many, or a class where the clone is expanded.

CDR3 protein: CASSITGVIGTDTQYF
CDR3 DNA: TGCGCCAGCAGCATTACAGGGGTGATTGGCACAGATACGCAGTATTTT
D gene: TRBD1
J gene: TRBJ2-3
V gene: TRBV5-1
clone size: -

CDR3 protein: CATSRDGGYEQYF
CDR3 DNA: TGTGCCACCAGCAGAGATGGGGGATACGAGCAGTACTTC
D gene: -
J gene: TRBJ2-7
V gene: TRBV15
clone size: few

CDR3 protein: CASSLAGGSFEQYF
CDR3 DNA: TGTGCCAGCAGTCTAGCGGGAGGGTCCTTCGAGCAGTACTTC
D gene: TRBD2
J gene: TRBJ2-7
V gene: TRBV2
clone size: -

CDR3 protein: CAISDSADTQYF
CDR3 DNA: TGTGCCATCAGTGATAGCGCAGATACGCAGTATTTT
D gene: -
J gene: TRBJ2-3
V gene: TRBV10-3
clone size: -

CDR3 protein: CASSLSPNYEQYF
CDR3 DNA: TGTGCCAGCAGCCTATCTCCGAACTACGAGCAGTACTTC
D gene: -
J gene: TRBJ2-7
V gene: TRBV7-9
clone size: -

CDR3 protein: CASSLRPPDTQYF
CDR3 DNA: TGTGCCAGCAGCTTAAGGCCACCAGATACGCAGTATTTT
D gene: -
J gene: TRBJ2-3
V gene: TRBV7-9
clone size: -

CDR3 protein: CASSPTRDQPQHF
CDR3 DNA: TGTGCCAGCAGTCCAACGAGGGATCAGCCCCAGCATTTT
D gene: -
J gene: TRBJ1-5
V gene: TRBV6-5
clone size: -

CDR3 protein: CASSPPWGGGRTEAFF
CDR3 DNA: TGTGCCAGCTCACCACCTTGGGGCGGGGGTCGGACTGAAGCTTTCTTT
D gene: -
J gene: TRBJ1-1
V gene: TRBV18
clone size: -

CDR3 protein: CASSLVREGRVWNQETQYF
CDR3 DNA: TGTGCCAGCAGCTTAGTCAGGGAGGGCCGGGTTTGGAACCAAGAGACCCAGTACTTC
D gene: TRBD2
J gene: TRBJ2-5
V gene: TRBV7-9
clone size: few

CDR3 protein: CATSRDLGAEETQYF
CDR3 DNA: TGTGCCACCAGCAGAGATCTGGGGGCTGAGGAGACCCAGTACTTC
D gene: -
J gene: TRBJ2-5
V gene: TRBV15
clone size: -

CDR3 protein: CSVRTGFGGQETQYF
CDR3 DNA: TGCAGCGTTCGGACAGGGTTCGGGGGCCAAGAGACCCAGTACTTC
D gene: TRBD1
J gene: TRBJ2-5
V gene: TRBV29-1
clone size: -

CDR3 protein: CAWSPKQGGSYEQYF
CDR3 DNA: TGTGCCTGGAGCCCTAAGCAGGGAGGTTCCTACGAGCAGTACTTC
D gene: -
J gene: TRBJ2-7
V gene: TRBV30
clone size: -

CDR3 protein: CASRPQGSNEKLFF
CDR3 DNA: TGTGCCAGCCGGCCACAGGGGTCTAATGAAAAACTGTTTTTT
D gene: TRBD1
J gene: TRBJ1-4
V gene: TRBV28
clone size: -

CDR3 protein: CASKNREFYEQYF
CDR3 DNA: TGTGCCAGCAAGAACAGGGAATTCTACGAGCAGTACTTC
D gene: -
J gene: TRBJ2-7
V gene: TRBV6-1
clone size: -

CDR3 protein: CASREVGFGTGELFF
CDR3 DNA: TGTGCCAGCCGAGAAGTGGGTTTCGGCACCGGGGAGCTGTTTTTT
D gene: -
J gene: TRBJ2-2
V gene: TRBV27
clone size: -

CDR3 protein: CAWSSRGDTEAFF
CDR3 DNA: TGTGCCTGGAGTTCGAGGGGGGACACTGAAGCTTTCTTT
D gene: -
J gene: TRBJ1-1
V gene: TRBV30
clone size: -

CDR3 protein: CASSLPSTVYGYTF
CDR3 DNA: TGTGCCAGCAGCTTACCCTCGACAGTCTATGGCTACACCTTC
D gene: -
J gene: TRBJ1-2
V gene: TRBV7-2
clone size: -

CDR3 protein: CASATGGLTYEQYF
CDR3 DNA: TGTGCCAGCGCTACAGGGGGGCTCACCTACGAGCAGTACTTC
D gene: TRBD1
J gene: TRBJ2-7
V gene: TRBV6-6
clone size: -

CDR3 protein: CASSPWDGRDTQYF
CDR3 DNA: TGTGCCAGCTCACCGTGGGACGGAAGGGATACGCAGTATTTT
D gene: -
J gene: TRBJ2-3
V gene: TRBV18
clone size: -

CDR3 protein: CASSPGGLQETQYF
CDR3 DNA: TGTGCCAGCAGCCCGGGGGGGCTTCAAGAGACCCAGTACTTC
D gene: TRBD2
J gene: TRBJ2-5
V gene: TRBV5-4
clone size: few

CDR3 protein: CASTERGYQETQYF
CDR3 DNA: TGTGCCAGCACCGAGCGGGGCTACCAAGAGACCCAGTACTTC
D gene: TRBD2
J gene: TRBJ2-5
V gene: TRBV2
clone size: few

CDR3 protein: CASSSLGGSDTEAFF
CDR3 DNA: TGCGCCAGCAGCTCGCTCGGGGGATCAGACACTGAAGCTTTCTTT
D gene: -
J gene: TRBJ1-1
V gene: TRBV5-1
clone size: -

CDR3 protein: CSVAGTPQETQYF
CDR3 DNA: TGCAGCGTGGCCGGGACACCCCAAGAGACCCAGTACTTC
D gene: -
J gene: TRBJ2-5
V gene: TRBV29-1
clone size: -

CDR3 protein: CASSWGQDYGYTF
CDR3 DNA: TGTGCCAGCAGCTGGGGACAGGACTATGGCTACACCTTC
D gene: TRBD1
J gene: TRBJ1-2
V gene: TRBV7-9
clone size: -

CDR3 protein: CASSYTRGRITF
CDR3 DNA: TGTGCCAGCAGTTACACCAGGGGGCGAATCACCTTC
D gene: TRBD1
J gene: TRBJ1-2
V gene: TRBV7-9
clone size: once